This TCR beta chain stems from a study of blood T cell repertoires in COVID-19. Study overall: Sites in the United States, Italy and Spain provided acute and convalescent COVID-19 samples. PBMCs, B-cell-depleted T cells, or T cells provided the cDNA or gDNA that made up the material.

Source study methods: Reference gene primer amplification gave estimated nucleated cell counts. Measured with immunoSEQ multiplex PCR; TCRdb has only the in-frame clones, and not every one. D and trimming were read from the DNA, whereas the V and J calls and clone size are those reported in that table. Among about 230,000 clones listed, 84% were seen once. Sequencing input: peripheral blood. The source of this sequence is a woman aged 40 to 49 who had recovered from COVID-19.

This CDR3 reads CASSSWTANEQFF. The CDR3 nucleotides are TGTGCCAGCAGCTCGTGGACAGCCAATGAGCAGTTCTTC. This chain joins TRBV5-5 and TRBJ2-1; TRBD1 might be the D (6 bases). V lost 3 bases, J lost 6 bases, and 10 bases lay in between. The V gene's germline CDR1 is SGHKS and CDR2 YYEKEE (reference sequence). CDR3 length: 13 amino acids.